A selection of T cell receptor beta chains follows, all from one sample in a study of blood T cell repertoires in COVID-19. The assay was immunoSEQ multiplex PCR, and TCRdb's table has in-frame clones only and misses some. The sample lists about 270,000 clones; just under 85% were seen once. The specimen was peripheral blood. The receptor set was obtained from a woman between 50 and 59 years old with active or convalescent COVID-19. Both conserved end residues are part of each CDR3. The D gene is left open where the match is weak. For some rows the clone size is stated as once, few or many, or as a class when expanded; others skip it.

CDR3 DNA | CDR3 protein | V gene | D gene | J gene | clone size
TGTGCCAGCAGTTACCCGAGACAGGGTGGGAACACTGAAGCTTTCTTT | CASSYPRQGGNTEAFF | TRBV6-5 | TRBD1 | TRBJ1-1 | once
TGTGCCAGCAGTCCGCGTGGAGGGGACCCGCTTAGCAATCAGCCCCAGCATTTT | CASSPRGGDPLSNQPQHF | TRBV4-2 | NA | TRBJ1-5 | once
TGTGCCAGCAGTCCCACCCCGGGACAGTTATACGAGCAGTACTTC | CASSPTPGQLYEQYF | TRBV11-1 | TRBD1 | TRBJ2-7 | once
TGTGCCAGCTCACCCGGGACTAGCGGGAGCGGAACCTACGAGCAGTACTTC | CASSPGTSGSGTYEQYF | TRBV18 | TRBD2 | TRBJ2-7 | NA
TGTGCCAGCAGTCCCTCCGGCGGAGGGAACACTGAAGCTTTCTTT | CASSPSGGGNTEAFF | TRBV28 | NA | TRBJ1-1 | NA
TGCGCCAGCAGCTTCTCGACTAGCGGGAGCCTCGGGGAGCTGTTTTTT | CASSFSTSGSLGELFF | TRBV5-1 | TRBD2 | TRBJ2-2 | NA
TGCGCCAGCAGCTTGAGTCCAGGGAATGGCTACACCTTC | CASSLSPGNGYTF | TRBV5-1 | NA | TRBJ1-2 | few
TGTGCCAGCAGCTCGACAGGGGAAGCAGATGGCTACACCTTC | CASSSTGEADGYTF | TRBV7-9 | TRBD1 | TRBJ1-2 | few
TGTGCCAGTAATCAGGGGGCGAGCACTGAAGCTTTCTTT | CASNQGASTEAFF | TRBV19 | TRBD1 | TRBJ1-1 | NA
TGTGCCAGCAGCGGATTAGCGGGAGTCCCCGGGGAGCTGTTTTTT | CASSGLAGVPGELFF | TRBV5-4 | TRBD2 | TRBJ2-2 | NA
TGTGCCTGGACAGGACATACCTACGAGCAGTACTTC | CAWTGHTYEQYF | TRBV30 | NA | TRBJ2-7 | once